These 30 T cell receptor beta chains were sequenced from one sample in a study of cytomegalovirus exposure and HLA in healthy donors. TCRdb's copy holds only in-frame clones and misses some; the assay was immunoSEQ multiplex PCR. The data contain 100,000 or so clones, around 85% of them singletons. Sequenced sample: PBMCs. The receptors were gathered from a man younger than 35 in good health and CMV-seropositive.

The V and J genes are TRBV2 and TRBJ1-2; no definite D call. The CDR3 loop spans 12 amino acids. Per the germline V gene, CDR1 is SNHLY and CDR2 is FYNNEI. V dropped 8 bases and J dropped 0 bases, with 7 bases sitting between them. CDR3: CASFEPNYGYTF. The CDR3 nucleotides are TGTGCCAGCTTCGAGCCTAACTATGGCTACACCTTC.

The gene calls are TRBV7-2 and TRBJ2-7, with D tentatively TRBD2 (6 bases). This CDR3 is 14 amino acids long. Germline V CDR1 and CDR2: SGHTA, FQGNSA. The V end lost 3 bases, the J end lost 0 bases, and 9 bases lay between the germline ends. Written as DNA, the CDR3 is TGTGCCAGCAGCTTCGGCGGGACCTCCTACGAGCAGTACTTC. This translates into CASSFGGTSYEQYF. Drawing the rest from reference TRBV7-2 and TRBJ2-7, the complete variable domain is GAGVSQSPSNKVTEKGKDVELRCDPISGHTALYWYRQSLGQGLEFLIYFQGNSAPDKSGLPSDRFSAERTGGSVSTLTIQRTQQEDSAVYLCASSFGGTSYEQYFGPGTRLTVT.

The gene calls are TRBV7-2 and TRBJ1-2; 7 bases are shared with TRBD1. The germline CDR1 and CDR2 sequences are SGHTA and FQGNSA. Germline trimming cut 1 base from V and 7 bases from J; bases unmatched to any gene: 3. This CDR3 contains 13 residues. The CDR3 DNA follows: TGTGCCAGCAGCTTAGACAGGGGTGGTGGCTACACCTTC. The encoded protein is CASSLDRGGGYTF.

This clone is medium-sized (0.01 to 0.1%) in the sample. J is TRBJ2-1 and V is TRBV6-4; 12 bases line up with TRBD1. This CDR3 region has 15 residues. V dropped 3 bases and J dropped 9; count of bases not matched to a gene: 6. Germline V gives CDR1 MRHNA, CDR2 SNTAGT. The CDR3 sequence is CASSEGGQGATEQFF. For the CDR3, the DNA is TGTGCCAGCAGTGAGGGGGGACAGGGGGCGACTGAGCAGTTCTTC.

The rearrangement uses TRBV6-5 and TRBJ1-4; D uncertain. CDR1 is MNHEY and CDR2 is SVGAGI in the germline V gene. Trimming took off 0 bases at V and 8 bases at J, with 10 bases between the two ends. This CDR3 has 14 amino acids. The CDR3 region is CASSYSRAKEKLFF. The CDR3 DNA reads as TGTGCCAGCAGTTACTCGAGGGCGAAAGAAAAACTGTTTTTT.

The chain employs TRBV2 and TRBJ1-4; 9 nucleotides agree with TRBD1. Germline CDR1 is SNHLY and CDR2 is FYNNEI. Trimming cost V 6 bases and J 5 bases; bases outside gene matches: 4. The CDR3 has 14 residues. CDR3 loop: CASRLGTGNEKLFF. The DNA for the CDR3 is TGTGCCAGCAGATTAGGGACAGGGAATGAAAAACTGTTTTTT.

The chain has TRBV5-3 and TRBJ2-7, with 10 bases lining up with TRBD2. TRBV5-3 is an ORF, and what it does is uncertain. Trimming removed 0 bases from V and 4 bases from J; junction bases left unmatched: 10. The CDR3 sequence is 17 residues long. The CDR3 sequence is CARSLVPSGSFSYEQYV. CDR3 DNA: TGTGCCAGAAGCTTGGTACCTAGCGGGAGCTTCTCGTACGAGCAGTACGTC.

The rearrangement joins TRBV5-1 to TRBJ1-4; perhaps TRBD1 as D (5 bases). Germline-derived CDR1 and CDR2 are SGHRS and YFSETQ. This CDR3 region has 14 residues. The germline V and J ends were trimmed by 4 bases and 7 bases, with 14 bases remaining between them. The CDR3 region has the DNA TGCGCCAGCAGCCGGAGGGACTTGAGTGAAAAACTGTTTTTT. Translation: CASSRRDLSEKLFF.

This clone is a singleton in its sample. The chain uses TRBV18 and TRBJ2-5; 13 nucleotides match TRBD2. The CDR3 loop spans 16 amino acids. CDR1 and CDR2 (germline): KGHSH, LQKENI. The V gene end was trimmed by 6 bases and the J gene end by 3 bases; junction bases not matched to a gene: 7. DNA of the CDR3: TGTGCCAGCTCTCGGACTAGCGGGAGATTGAAAGAGACCCAGTACTTC. Translated, it gives CASSRTSGRLKETQYF.

This clone was picked up a small number of times. The chain links TRBV6-5 to TRBJ1-2; 10 positions match TRBD1. V lost 4 bases to trimming and J lost 3 bases; unmatched junction nucleotides: 2. This CDR3 comprises 14 residues. Germline V gene lookup returns CDR1 MNHEY and CDR2 SVGAGI. CDR3 protein: CASSSTGGHYGYTF. CDR3 DNA: TGTGCCAGCAGTTCGACAGGGGGCCACTATGGCTACACCTTC.

V is TRBV6-1 and J is TRBJ2-7; TRBD2 matches 11 bases. The CDR3 loop spans 15 amino acids. The V segment lost 6 bases and the J segment 2 bases; nucleotides outside the gene matches: 6. The germline gives CDR1 MNHNS, CDR2 SASEGT. Written as DNA, the CDR3 is TGTGCCAGCAGACTAGCGGGAGTGAGAGCCTACGAGCAGTACGTC. Translating it yields CASRLAGVRAYEQYV.

J is TRBJ1-3 and V is TRBV7-9; D remains ambiguous. The CDR3 runs to 16 residues. CDR1 is SEHNR, CDR2 FQNEAQ, per germline (reference sequence). Trimming pared 1 base from V and 0 bases from J, leaving 10 bases between. The CDR3 coding sequence is TGTGCCAGCAGCTTAGGTCTTGCGGCCTCTGGAAACACCATATATTTT. Translation gives CASSLGLAASGNTIYF.

The CDR3 loop is CASSLTSGGTRFF. The CDR3 bases are TGCGCCAGCAGCTTGACCAGCGGAGGGACCCGGTTCTTC. The J gene is TRBJ2-1, the V gene TRBV5-1; possibly TRBD2 for D (6 bases). Germline lookup yields CDR1 SGHRS and CDR2 YFSETQ. The CDR3 length is 13 residues. Trimming removed 1 base from V and 15 bases from J, with 17 bases in between.

The table lists this clone with a few counts. The gene calls are TRBV5-1 and TRBJ2-7, with D perhaps assigned TRBD1 or TRBD2 (5 bases each). Germline V CDR1 and CDR2: SGHRS, YFSETQ. Trimming shortened V by 4 bases and J by 3 bases, and 17 bases separated the two germline ends. CDR3 size: 15 residues. The CDR3: CASSVDLHGGYEQYV. The DNA of the CDR3 is TGCGCCAGCAGCGTGGACCTTCATGGGGGCTACGAGCAGTACGTC.

The count of this clone is one. V and J are TRBV5-5 and TRBJ1-2, with D possibly TRBD1 on 5 matching bases. The V end lost 2 bases, the J end lost 4 bases, and 9 bases lay between the germline ends. Germline CDR1 and CDR2: SGHKS and YYEKEE (reference sequence). This CDR3 is built from 13 residues. The CDR3 spells CASSLTGAYGYTF. CDR3 coding DNA: TGTGCCAGCAGCTTAACAGGAGCCTATGGCTACACCTTC.

V usage is TRBV7-8 and J usage is TRBJ2-7; 8 nucleotides agree with TRBD1. After removal of 5 bases from V and 3 bases from J, the junction contained 3 bases not matched to a gene. Looked up from germline, CDR1 is SGHVS and CDR2 is FQNEAQ. This CDR3 region has 13 residues. CDR3 nucleotides: TGTGCCAGCAGCGGACAGGGTTACTACGAGCAGTACTTC. Translating it yields CASSGQGYYEQYF.

Only one count was recorded for this clone. V usage is TRBV27 and J usage is TRBJ1-1; D is unclear. The CDR3 is made up of 19 amino acids. Germline-derived CDR1 and CDR2 are MNHEY and SMNVEV (reference sequence). Trimming removed 4 bases at V and 0 bases at J, with 24 bases between. In nucleotides, the CDR3 is TGTGCCAGCAGTTCCCGTAGAGCGACGGGGTCGAGCATGAACACTGAAGCTTTCTTT. Amino acids: CASSSRRATGSSMNTEAFF.

The chain employs TRBV7-9 and TRBJ2-2, with D perhaps matching TRBD1 (6 bases). The CDR3 is 15 residues long. The germline V gene has CDR1 SEHNR and CDR2 FQNEAQ (reference sequence). V lost 5 bases and J 8 bases, leaving 18 bases between the germline ends. CDR3 protein: CASSRGTPSLGELFF. The CDR3 DNA is TGTGCCAGCAGCCGTGGGACACCCTCGCTGGGGGAGCTGTTTTTT.

In its sample, this clone was seen a few times. The rearrangement links TRBV28 to TRBJ2-5, with 9 nucleotides matching TRBD2. This CDR3 has 15 amino acids. Germline V CDR1 and CDR2: MDHEN, SYDVKM. V trimming: 6 bases; J trimming: 2 bases; junction bases outside the gene matches: 7. CDR3 amino acids: CASRLAGAKQETQYF. CDR3 nucleotides: TGTGCCAGCAGATTAGCGGGAGCGAAACAAGAGACCCAGTACTTC.

This clone was recorded a few times. V usage is TRBV6-5 and J usage is TRBJ2-7; 10 nucleotides line up with TRBD1. The germline V gene encodes CDR1 MNHEY and CDR2 SVGAGI. With 5 bases clipped from V and 3 bases from J, the junction kept 7 bases outside the gene matches. The CDR3 has 15 amino acids. CDR3 sequence: CASSRGTGVVYEQYF. The CDR3, as DNA: TGTGCCAGCAGTAGAGGGACAGGGGTGGTCTACGAGCAGTACTTC.

This clone occurred once. The chain uses TRBV9 and TRBJ2-1; 8 bases agree with TRBD2. Germline values: CDR1 SGDLS, CDR2 YYNGEE. The CDR3 loop spans 16 amino acids. Trimming removed 2 bases from V and 8 bases from J; junction bases left unmatched: 12. The CDR3 coding sequence is TGTGCCAGCAGCGTGCGCTGGGCTAGCGGGCAGGATGAGCAGTTCTTC. Translated: CASSVRWASGQDEQFF.

This clone was detected once. The chain links TRBV5-4 to TRBJ1-2; 9 nucleotides align to TRBD1. V trimming: 4 bases; J trimming: 8 bases; junction bases outside the gene matches: 9. From germline, CDR1 is SGHNT and CDR2 YYREEE (reference sequence). The CDR3 runs 14 residues. The CDR3 is CASSPGTGFYGYTF. The CDR3, as DNA: TGTGCCAGCAGCCCCGGGACAGGGTTTTACGGCTACACCTTC.

The V and J genes are TRBV13 and TRBJ2-6, with a tentative D call TRBD1 (5 bases). The germline V gene has CDR1 PRHDT and CDR2 FYEKMQ (reference sequence). The CDR3 length is 19 residues. Trimming took 2 bases from V and 0 from J, leaving 17 bases between them. The CDR3 nucleotides are TGTGCCAGCAGCTTAAAGGGGCGCTTTTCTCGCTCTGGGGCCAACGTCCTGACTTTC. Translating it yields CASSLKGRFSRSGANVLTF.

The rearrangement links TRBV6-5 to TRBJ2-1; the match to TRBD2 covers 8 bases. The CDR3 is made up of 13 amino acids. Per germline, CDR1 MNHEY and CDR2 SVGAGI. Germline trimming cut 2 bases from V and 6 bases from J; bases unmatched to any gene: 0. CDR3 DNA: TGTGCCAGCAGTTACGGACTAGCCAATGAGCAGTTCTTC. Protein: CASSYGLANEQFF.

The chain recombines TRBV11-3 with TRBJ1-4; D is uncertain. The CDR3 consists of 13 residues. CDR1 and CDR2 (germline): SGHNT, YENEEA. Trimming stripped 1 base from V and 8 bases from J, with 8 bases between. CDR3 bases: TGTGCCAGCAGCTTAGTAGATCGGGAAAAACTGTTTTTT. As protein: CASSLVDREKLFF.

This chain connects TRBV6-1 to TRBJ2-1; TRBD1 might be the D (6 bases). Trimming took off 4 bases at V and 2 bases at J, with 12 bases between the two ends. The CDR3 sequence is 15 residues long. From germline, CDR1 is MNHNS and CDR2 SASEGT. In DNA, the CDR3 is TGTGCCAGCAGTGTGGACAGAGCCCCCTACAATGAGCAGTTCTTC. Its translation: CASSVDRAPYNEQFF.

This clone was observed a handful of times. The chain joins TRBV27 to TRBJ1-5; 7 nucleotides align to TRBD1. The V and J ends lost 3 bases and 7 bases, in that order; junction bases with no gene match: 3. Germline V CDR1 and CDR2: MNHEY, SMNVEV (reference sequence). The CDR3 contains 13 residues. CDR3 in DNA: TGTGCCAGCAGTTTCCAGGGGGGACAGCCCCAGCATTTT. It is translated as CASSFQGGQPQHF.

The chain recombines TRBV5-1 with TRBJ2-4, with a weak D call TRBD2 (6 bases). Trimming removed 2 bases from V and 6 bases from J, with 15 bases in between. CDR3 size: 15 residues. Germline loops: CDR1 SGHRS, CDR2 YFSETQ. The CDR3 spells CASSFTGEPRNIQYF. The CDR3, as DNA: TGCGCCAGCAGCTTTACGGGGGAGCCTAGAAACATTCAGTACTTC.

The chain uses TRBV10-3 and TRBJ1-2; no clear D. The CDR3 is 15 residues long. Between the trimmed V and J ends, which lost 2 bases and 2 bases, there was a span of 12 bases. CDR1 and CDR2 from the germline V gene are ENHRY and SYGVKD. CDR3 sequence reads: CAISELEGANYGYTF. The CDR3 DNA is TGTGCCATCAGTGAGCTAGAGGGAGCGAACTATGGCTACACCTTC.

This chain links TRBV10-3 with TRBJ2-2, with a tentative D call TRBD2 (5 bases). Between the trimmed V and J ends, which lost 2 bases and 3 bases, there was a span of 10 bases. CDR3 length equals 15 residues. Germline CDR1 ENHRY, CDR2 SYGVKD. CDR3 in amino acids: CAISETAGDTGELFF. In nucleotides, the CDR3 is TGTGCCATCAGTGAGACGGCCGGGGACACCGGGGAGCTGTTTTTT.